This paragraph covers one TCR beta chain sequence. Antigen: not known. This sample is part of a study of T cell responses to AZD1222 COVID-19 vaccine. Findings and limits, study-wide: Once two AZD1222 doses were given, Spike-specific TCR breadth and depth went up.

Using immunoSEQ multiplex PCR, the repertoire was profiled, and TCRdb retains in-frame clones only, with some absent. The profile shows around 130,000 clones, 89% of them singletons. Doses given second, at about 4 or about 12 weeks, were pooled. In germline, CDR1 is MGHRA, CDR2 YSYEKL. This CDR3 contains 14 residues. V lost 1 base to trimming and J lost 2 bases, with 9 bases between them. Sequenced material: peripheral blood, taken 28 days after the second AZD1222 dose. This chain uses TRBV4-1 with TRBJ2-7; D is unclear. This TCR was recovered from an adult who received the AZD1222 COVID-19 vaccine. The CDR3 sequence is CASSQVGPTYEQYF. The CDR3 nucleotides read TGCGCCAGCAGCCAAGTAGGCCCCACCTACGAGCAGTACTTC.